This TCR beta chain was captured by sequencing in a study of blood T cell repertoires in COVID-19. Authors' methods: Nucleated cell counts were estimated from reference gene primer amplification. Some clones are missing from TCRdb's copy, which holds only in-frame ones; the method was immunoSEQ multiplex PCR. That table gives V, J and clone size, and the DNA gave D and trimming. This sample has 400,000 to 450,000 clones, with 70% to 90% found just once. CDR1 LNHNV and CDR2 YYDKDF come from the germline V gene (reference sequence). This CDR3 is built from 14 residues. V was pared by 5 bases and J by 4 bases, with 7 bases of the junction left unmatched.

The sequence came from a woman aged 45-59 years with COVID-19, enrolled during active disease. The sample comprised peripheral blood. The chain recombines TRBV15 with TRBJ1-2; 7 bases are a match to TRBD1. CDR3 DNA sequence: TGTGCCACCAGCCGTCGGACAGGACCCTATGGCTACACCTTC. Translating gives CATSRRTGPYGYTF.